This T cell receptor (beta chain) was captured by sequencing in a study of shared clonotypes between healthy human individuals. In the study overall: CD4 naive and memory got three plates each, CD8 naive two, CD8 memory one. Study findings and constraints: What naive subsets generally showed was a larger estimated richness than memory subsets showed. Donor scarcity curtailed the genetic and exposure-history diversity represented herein.

As to this clone: Its antigen is unidentified.

Sorted-subset replicate PCR reactions were performed with approximately 190 ng DNA, corresponding to about 32,000 T cell genomes. Repertoires were generated with immunoSEQ multiplex PCR, while TCRdb's copy carries only in-frame clones and drops some. Among approximately 1.9 million clones listed, around 93% were seen once. The V and J ends lost 5 bases and 9 bases respectively, with 20 bases between them. This CDR3 spans 15 amino acids. The germline V gene encodes CDR1 MNHEY and CDR2 SMNVEV (reference sequence). CD45RO negativity and positive selection for CCR7 defined naive CD8 cells, a population that excluded terminally differentiated effector memory CD45RA+ cells.

Input material: naive CD8+ T cells from PBMCs. This clonotype was obtained from a man younger than 30 in good health. Some clones in this sample may be carry-over from other donors' samples. The gene calls are TRBV27 and TRBJ2-1, with D possibly TRBD2 on 5 matching bases. CDR3 sequence (DNA): TGTGCCAGCAGTAAAAGCGGACGGCATGAGAGTGAGCAGTTCTTC. Translation gives CASSKSGRHESEQFF.